Shown below are 28 T cell receptor beta chains from a single sample sequenced in a study of T cell responses to AZD1222 COVID-19 vaccine. Sequencing was performed with immunoSEQ multiplex PCR; in TCRdb, only in-frame clones are kept and a portion is missing. The table lists 65,000 to 80,000 clones, around 90% of them singletons. Specimen: peripheral blood, collected 28 days after the second dose of the MenACWY control vaccine. The receptors stem from an adult who received the MenACWY meningococcal vaccine as a control.

This sequence joins TRBV5-1 and TRBJ2-7; TRBD1 might be the D (5 bases). This CDR3 is 15 amino acids long. The V gene lost 0 bases and the J gene lost 0 bases, with 10 bases spanning the gap. Germline V gene lookup returns CDR1 SGHRS and CDR2 YFSETQ. CDR3 bases: TGCGCCAGCAGCTTGGCCGAGACAGACTCCTACGAGCAGTACTTC. Translated, it gives CASSLAETDSYEQYF.

This clone has a handful of counts. The chain recombines TRBV18 with TRBJ2-7; the match to TRBD1 covers 9 bases. Germline V gene lookup returns CDR1 KGHSH and CDR2 LQKENI. The CDR3 is 14 amino acids. With 2 bases clipped from V and 6 bases from J, the junction kept 5 bases outside the gene matches. The CDR3 bases are TGTGCCAGCTCACCATGGGACAGGGTCCCCGAGCAGTACTTC. It encodes CASSPWDRVPEQYF.

V gene TRBV6-2 or TRBV6-3 combines with J gene TRBJ1-3, with 7 nucleotides matching TRBD1. Germline CDR1 and CDR2: MNHEY and SVGEGT. The CDR3 covers 15 residues. V shed 10 bases and J 2 bases; nucleotides not matched to a gene: 11. In DNA form, the CDR3 reads TGTGCCACCCGATACTCCGGGACAGCTGGAAACACCATATATTTT. Encoded protein: CATRYSGTAGNTIYF.

This clone was counted only a few times. This sequence joins TRBV4-3 and TRBJ2-3; 8 positions match TRBD2. This CDR3 is 16 amino acids long. With V trimmed by 0 bases and J by 4 bases, 6 bases remained unmatched. Germline CDR1 reads LGHNA; CDR2 reads YSLEER. The CDR3 reads CASSQELSGGADTQYF. The CDR3 nucleotides are TGCGCCAGCAGCCAAGAATTGAGCGGGGGCGCAGATACGCAGTATTTT.

This chain joins TRBV21-1 and TRBJ2-2; the DNA was not compared with TRBD2, the D call given in the table. TRBV21-1 is designated a pseudogene. This CDR3 is 14 amino acids long. The CDR3 coding sequence is TGTGCCAGCAGCGGAGGGCATCGAACCGGGGAGCTGTTTTTT. Translation: CASSGGHRTGELFF.

This clone has just one count. V and J are TRBV7-6 and TRBJ1-1, with 9 bases fitting TRBD1. V dropped 5 bases and J dropped 5; count of bases not matched to a gene: 3. The CDR3 spans 13 residues. CDR1 is SGHVS, CDR2 FNYEAQ, per germline. CDR3 in DNA: TGTGCCAGCAGCCCGGGACAGGGAACTGAAGCTTTCTTT. It specifies CASSPGQGTEAFF.

This chain connects TRBV7-9 to TRBJ1-2; 7 bases line up with TRBD1. This CDR3 has 13 amino acids. V lost 6 bases and J lost 7; bases outside the gene matches: 8. Germline loops: CDR1 SEHNR, CDR2 FQNEAQ (reference sequence). The CDR3 region is CASSGDRAGGYTF. For the CDR3, the DNA is TGTGCCAGCAGTGGAGACAGGGCGGGTGGCTACACCTTC.

The chain combines TRBV6-5 with TRBJ2-5, with unresolved D. V lost 6 bases and J lost 1, with 12 bases in between. The CDR3 sequence is 14 residues long. Germline V lookup: CDR1 MNHEY, CDR2 SVGAGI. As DNA, the CDR3 is TGTGCCAGCAGCGTCCTTAGGTTCCAAGAGACCCAGTACTTC. It specifies CASSVLRFQETQYF.

J is TRBJ1-6 and V is TRBV9; D remains ambiguous. The CDR3 spans 14 residues. V lost 4 bases to trimming and J lost 5 bases, with 10 bases between them. CDR1 SGDLS and CDR2 YYNGEE come from the germline V gene. The CDR3 reads CASSLTLDNSPLHF. The CDR3 nucleotides read TGTGCCAGCAGCCTAACACTGGATAATTCACCCCTCCACTTT.

In the case of this clone: The sample contains more than one DNA sequence encoding this CDR3. This chain links TRBV18 with TRBJ1-2, with 8 bases fitting TRBD1. After removal of 3 bases from V and 0 bases from J, the junction contained 3 bases not matched to a gene. The CDR3 loop spans 15 amino acids. The germline V gene encodes CDR1 KGHSH and CDR2 LQKENI. CDR3 in DNA: TGTGCCAGCTCACCGGCGGGACAGGCTAACTATGGCTACACCTTC. It is translated as CASSPAGQANYGYTF.

The V gene is TRBV5-1, the J gene TRBJ2-7; tentatively, D is TRBD1 (6 bases). Germline V lookup: CDR1 SGHRS, CDR2 YFSETQ. Trimming pared 4 bases from V and 4 bases from J, leaving 9 bases between. CDR3 length equals 12 residues. The CDR3 coding sequence is TGCGCCAGCAGCCAGGGGCTTTACGAGCAGTACTTC. Protein sequence: CASSQGLYEQYF.

This clone has a single count. The gene calls are TRBV30 and TRBJ2-7, with D tentatively TRBD1 (5 bases). The length of the CDR3 is 13 residues. Germline CDR1 GTSNPN, CDR2 SVGIG (reference sequence). The ends were cut back, 3 bases at V and 7 bases at J, with 16 bases in the middle. CDR3 nucleotides: TGTGCCTGGAGAGCCCCAGGGTTGCGGGAGCAGTACTTC. Encoded protein: CAWRAPGLREQYF.

The CDR3 nucleotides read TGTGCCAGCAGGAGGACTAGCGGGAGGTCAGATACGCAGTATTTT. This codes for CASRRTSGRSDTQYF. V gene TRBV28 combines with J gene TRBJ2-3; 14 bases match TRBD2. This CDR3 has 15 residues. CDR1 MDHEN and CDR2 SYDVKM come from the germline V gene. The V segment lost 6 bases and the J segment 4 bases; nucleotides outside the gene matches: 3.

The chain combines TRBV19 with TRBJ1-5; possible D gene TRBD1, 6 bases. The germline V gene encodes CDR1 LNHDA and CDR2 SQIVND (reference sequence). Trimming shortened V by 5 bases and J by 3 bases, and 20 bases separated the two germline ends. The CDR3 has 17 amino acids. The CDR3 here is CASSSLGQSVSNQPQHF. CDR3 nucleotide sequence: TGTGCCAGTAGTTCCCTCGGACAGAGCGTTTCCAATCAGCCCCAGCATTTT.

The chain uses TRBV4-3 and TRBJ2-7; a weak D match, TRBD1 (5 bases). The germline V and J ends were trimmed by 4 bases and 2 bases, with 18 bases remaining between them. Germline CDR1 LGHNA, CDR2 YSLEER. The CDR3 spans 16 residues. CDR3 DNA sequence: TGCGCCAGCAGCCGCACACAGGCGAACTTTCCCTACGAGCAGTACTTC. This translates into CASSRTQANFPYEQYF.

V is TRBV3-1 (or the pseudogene TRBV3-2) and J is TRBJ1-2; D is undetermined. This CDR3 region has 13 residues. V lost 0 bases, J lost 7 bases, and 9 bases lay in between. The germline gives CDR1 LGHDT, CDR2 YNNKEL (reference sequence). The CDR3 spells CASSQDRFFGYTF. CDR3 nucleotide sequence: TGTGCCAGCAGCCAAGATCGGTTTTTTGGCTACACCTTC.

This chain links TRBV28 with TRBJ1-1, with D unclear. Germline V gene sequence: CDR1 MDHEN, CDR2 SYDVKM. The CDR3 is made up of 15 amino acids. V was clipped by 2 bases and J by 0 bases, with 10 bases between them. Here the CDR3 reads CASSLGGPLNTEAFF. The CDR3, as DNA: TGTGCCAGCAGTTTAGGAGGACCGCTGAACACTGAAGCTTTCTTT.

The chain recombines TRBV6-5 with TRBJ2-7; TRBD2 matches at 7 bases. This CDR3 is built from 16 residues. Germline trimming cut 0 bases from V and 0 bases from J; bases unmatched to any gene: 5. Germline CDR1 MNHEY, CDR2 SVGAGI. The CDR3 nucleotides read TGTGCCAGCAGTTACTCAGGGGAGGGTGGCTCCTACGAGCAGTACTTC. The encoded protein is CASSYSGEGGSYEQYF.

In its sample, this clone was seen once. The genes are TRBV18 and TRBJ2-7; 10 bases are shared with TRBD1. The V and J ends lost 3 bases and 3 bases, in that order; junction bases with no gene match: 8. This CDR3 spans 16 amino acids. The V gene's germline CDR1 is KGHSH and CDR2 LQKENI. The CDR3 here is CASSPLGTGVNYEQYF. In nucleotides, the CDR3 is TGTGCCAGCTCACCGCTAGGGACAGGGGTCAACTACGAGCAGTACTTC.

The chain links TRBV10-1 to TRBJ1-1; TRBD1 might be the D (5 bases). The CDR3 sequence is 10 residues long. Between the trimmed V and J ends, which lost 4 bases and 11 bases, there was a span of 8 bases. Germline CDR1 WNHNN, CDR2 SYGVQD (reference sequence). The CDR3 DNA follows: TGCGCCAGCAGTGTTGGGGGGGCTTTCTTT. It yields the protein CASSVGGAFF.

V gene TRBV19 combines with J gene TRBJ2-7, with D perhaps TRBD1 or TRBD2 (5 bases each). The CDR3 runs 13 residues. The germline V gene encodes CDR1 LNHDA and CDR2 SQIVND (reference sequence). V lost 6 bases and J 2 bases, leaving 11 bases between the germline ends. DNA for the CDR3: TGTGCCAGTAGCCGGGACGGTGCCTACGAGCAGTACTTC. This translates into CASSRDGAYEQYF.

This clone was counted a few times. The chain uses TRBV5-8 and TRBJ2-1; 8 bases match TRBD1. This CDR3 region has 12 residues. Trimming cost V 4 bases and J 8 bases; bases outside gene matches: 2. Germline CDR1 and CDR2: SGHTS and YDEGEE. For the CDR3, the DNA is TGTGCCAGCAGCAAGACAGGGGATGAGCAGTTCTTC. It codes for CASSKTGDEQFF.

The chain employs TRBV4-2 and TRBJ1-2, with a possible D match to TRBD1 (5 bases). V lost 8 bases and J 4 bases, leaving 23 bases between the germline ends. Looked up from germline, CDR1 is LGHNA and CDR2 is YNFKEQ. The CDR3 has 16 residues. The CDR3 DNA follows: TGTGCCAGCGGCCTTACGAACCCGGGGGAGTCCTATGGCTACACCTTC. It codes for CASGLTNPGESYGYTF.

The rearrangement links TRBV20-1 to TRBJ2-5; no definite D call. CDR1 DFQATT and CDR2 SNEGSKA come from the germline V gene (reference sequence). The germline V and J ends were trimmed by 3 bases and 9 bases, with 14 bases remaining between them. CDR3 length equals 12 residues. CDR3 DNA: TGCAGTGCTAGTAGAAACCGAATGGCCCAGTACTTC. Translation gives CSASRNRMAQYF.

This sequence joins TRBV4-1 and TRBJ1-6, with 7 bases matching TRBD1. The V gene end was trimmed by 0 bases and the J gene end by 8 bases; junction bases not matched to a gene: 4. The CDR3 has 15 amino acids. Germline CDR1 reads MGHRA; CDR2 reads YSYEKL. The CDR3 reads CASSQEVTGDSPLHF. The CDR3 bases are TGCGCCAGCAGCCAAGAAGTAACAGGGGATTCACCCCTCCACTTT.

V is TRBV5-1 and J is TRBJ1-3, with D possibly matching TRBD1 (6 bases). CDR1 is SGHRS, CDR2 YFSETQ, per germline. V was trimmed by 7 bases and J by 2 bases, leaving 10 bases between them. The CDR3 totals 13 residues. CDR3 nucleotide sequence: TGCGCCAGCCACACAGGGCCTGGAAACACCATATATTTT. Translating it yields CASHTGPGNTIYF.

V and J are TRBV28 and TRBJ1-6, with 7 bases aligning to TRBD1. The CDR3 extends over 15 amino acids. Germline lookup yields CDR1 MDHEN and CDR2 SYDVKM. V lost 6 bases to trimming and J lost 5 bases; unmatched junction nucleotides: 7. This CDR3 is CASSPGTANNSPLHF. The DNA for the CDR3 is TGTGCCAGCAGCCCGGGGACAGCCAATAATTCACCCCTCCACTTT.

The rearrangement uses TRBV9 and TRBJ2-1, with D perhaps matching TRBD1 or TRBD2 (6 bases each). CDR3 length: 15 amino acids. Trimming took off 3 bases at V and 0 bases at J, with 10 bases between the two ends. Germline V gives CDR1 SGDLS, CDR2 YYNGEE. This chain's CDR3 is CASSAGASSYNEQFF. In DNA form, the CDR3 reads TGTGCCAGCAGCGCGGGGGCAAGCTCCTACAATGAGCAGTTCTTC.